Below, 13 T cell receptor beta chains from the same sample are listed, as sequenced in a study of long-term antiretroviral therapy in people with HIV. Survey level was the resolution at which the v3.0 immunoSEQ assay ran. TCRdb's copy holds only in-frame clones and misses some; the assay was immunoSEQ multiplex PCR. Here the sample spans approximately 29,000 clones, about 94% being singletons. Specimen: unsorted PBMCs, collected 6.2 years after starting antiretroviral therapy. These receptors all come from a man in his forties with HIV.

CDR3 residues: CASSSQMNTEAFF. The CDR3 DNA reads TGTGCCAGCAGTTCCCAGATGAACACTGAAGCTTTCTTT. The chain combines TRBV5-6 with TRBJ1-1; no definite D call. The V end was cut by 5 bases, the J end by 0 bases, with 8 bases between. The CDR3 covers 13 residues. Germline V gives CDR1 SGHDT, CDR2 YYEEEE.

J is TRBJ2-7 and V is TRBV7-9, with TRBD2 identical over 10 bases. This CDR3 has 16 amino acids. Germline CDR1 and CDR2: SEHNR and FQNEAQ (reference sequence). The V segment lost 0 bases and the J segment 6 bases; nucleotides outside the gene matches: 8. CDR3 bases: TGTGCCAGCAGCTTAGCGGTACTAGCGGGGCTTACCGAGCAGTACTTC. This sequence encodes CASSLAVLAGLTEQYF.

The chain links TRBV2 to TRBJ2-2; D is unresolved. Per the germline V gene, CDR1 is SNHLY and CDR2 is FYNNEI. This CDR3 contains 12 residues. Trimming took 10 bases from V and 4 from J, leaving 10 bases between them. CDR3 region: CATVGRTGELFF. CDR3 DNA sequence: TGTGCCACCGTAGGGCGCACCGGGGAGCTGTTTTTT. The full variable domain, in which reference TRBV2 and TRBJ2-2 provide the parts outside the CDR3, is EPEVTQTPSHQVTQMGQEVILRCVPISNHLYFYWYRQILGQKVEFLVSFYNNEISEKSEIFDDQFSVERPDGSNFTLKIRSTKLEDSAMYFCATVGRTGELFFGEGSRLTVL.

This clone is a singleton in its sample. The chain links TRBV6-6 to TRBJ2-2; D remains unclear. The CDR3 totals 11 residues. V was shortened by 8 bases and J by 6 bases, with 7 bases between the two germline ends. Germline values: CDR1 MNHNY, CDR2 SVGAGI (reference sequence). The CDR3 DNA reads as TGTGCCAGCCATACCGCCGGGGAGCTGTTTTTT. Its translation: CASHTAGELFF.

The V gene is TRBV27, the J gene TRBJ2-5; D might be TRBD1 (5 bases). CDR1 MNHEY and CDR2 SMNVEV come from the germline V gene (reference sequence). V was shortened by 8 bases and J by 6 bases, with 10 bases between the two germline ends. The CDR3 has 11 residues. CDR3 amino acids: CASARVQTQYF. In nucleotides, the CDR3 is TGTGCCAGCGCCAGGGTCCAGACCCAGTACTTC.

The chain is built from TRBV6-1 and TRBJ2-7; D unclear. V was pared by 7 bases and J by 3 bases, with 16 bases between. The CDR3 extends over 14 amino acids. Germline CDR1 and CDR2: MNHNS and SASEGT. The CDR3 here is CASNLKNNDYEQYF. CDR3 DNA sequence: TGTGCCAGCAACCTAAAGAATAATGACTACGAGCAGTACTTC.

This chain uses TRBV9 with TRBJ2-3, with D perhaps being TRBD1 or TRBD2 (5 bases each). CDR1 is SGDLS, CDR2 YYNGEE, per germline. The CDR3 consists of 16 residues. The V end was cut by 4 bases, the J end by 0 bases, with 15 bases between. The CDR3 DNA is TGTGCCAGCAGCAGGACCGGGACGGGGAGCACAGATACGCAGTATTTT. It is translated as CASSRTGTGSTDTQYF.

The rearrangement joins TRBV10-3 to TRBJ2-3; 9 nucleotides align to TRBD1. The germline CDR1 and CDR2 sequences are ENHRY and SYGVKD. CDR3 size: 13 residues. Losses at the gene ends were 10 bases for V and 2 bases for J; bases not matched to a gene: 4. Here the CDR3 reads CATDRGLTDTQYF. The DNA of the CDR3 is TGTGCCACGGACAGGGGACTCACAGATACGCAGTATTTT.

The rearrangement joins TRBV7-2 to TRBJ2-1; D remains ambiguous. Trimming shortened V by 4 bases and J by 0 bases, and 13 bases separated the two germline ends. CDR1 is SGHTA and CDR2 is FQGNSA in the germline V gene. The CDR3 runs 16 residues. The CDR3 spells CASSSSLLSSYNEQFF. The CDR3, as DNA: TGTGCCAGCAGCTCCTCACTCCTGAGCTCCTACAATGAGCAGTTCTTC. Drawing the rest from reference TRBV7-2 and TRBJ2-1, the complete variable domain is GAGVSQSPSNKVTEKGKDVELRCDPISGHTALYWYRQSLGQGLEFLIYFQGNSAPDKSGLPSDRFSAERTGGSVSTLTIQRTQQEDSAVYLCASSSSLLSSYNEQFFGPGTRLTVL.

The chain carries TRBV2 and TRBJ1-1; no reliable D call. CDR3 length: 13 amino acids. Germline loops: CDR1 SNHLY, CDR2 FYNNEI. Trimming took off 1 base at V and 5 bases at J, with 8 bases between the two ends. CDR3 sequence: CASSEGGRTEAFF. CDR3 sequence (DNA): TGTGCCAGCAGTGAAGGGGGTAGGACTGAAGCTTTCTTT.

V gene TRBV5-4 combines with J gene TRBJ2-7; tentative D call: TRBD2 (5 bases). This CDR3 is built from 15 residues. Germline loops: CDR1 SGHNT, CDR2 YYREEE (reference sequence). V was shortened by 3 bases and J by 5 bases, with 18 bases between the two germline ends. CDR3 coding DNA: TGTGCCAGCAGCTCCGGACTCCGCGCCATCGACGAGCAGTACTTC. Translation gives CASSSGLRAIDEQYF.

CDR3 region: CASKINRNTEAFF. The CDR3 DNA sequence: TGTGCCAGCAAGATAAATCGGAACACTGAAGCTTTCTTT. The chain recombines TRBV6-1 with TRBJ1-1; D is unclear. V shed 7 bases and J shed 1 base, with 10 bases lying between them. CDR3 size: 13 residues. The germline V gene encodes CDR1 MNHNS and CDR2 SASEGT.

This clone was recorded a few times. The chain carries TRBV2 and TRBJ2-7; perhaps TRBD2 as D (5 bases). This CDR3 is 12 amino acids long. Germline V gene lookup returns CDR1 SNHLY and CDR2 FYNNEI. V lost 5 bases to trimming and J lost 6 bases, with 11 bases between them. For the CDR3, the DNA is TGTGCCAGCAGTCCAAAACGGGGCGAGCAGTACTTC. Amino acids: CASSPKRGEQYF.